One and the same sample provided the 18 T cell receptor beta chains below, sequenced in a study of shared clonotypes between healthy human individuals. The protocol was immunoSEQ multiplex PCR, while the TCRdb copy is restricted to in-frame clones and leaves out a portion. The sample contains 950,000 to 1,200,000 clones, 70% to 85% of which appear only once. Material: memory CD4+ T cells from PBMCs. Subset reported: CD45RA-negative fraction. These receptors all come from a man aged 18 to 30 in good health. Some clones in this sample may be carry-over from other donors' samples.

V is TRBV2 and J is TRBJ2-1; a possible D gene is TRBD1 (5 bases). In germline, CDR1 is SNHLY, CDR2 FYNNEI. This CDR3 has 12 amino acids. Trimming stripped 7 bases from V and 7 bases from J, with 11 bases between. CDR3 sequence (DNA): TGTGCCAGCAAGATAGGGGTGAATGAGCAGTTCTTC. It is translated as CASKIGVNEQFF.

The rearrangement uses TRBV25-1 and TRBJ2-1, with D tentatively TRBD2 (6 bases). CDR1 is MGHDK and CDR2 is SYGVNS in the germline V gene. The CDR3 sequence is 16 residues long. Between the trimmed V and J ends, which lost 2 bases and 10 bases, there was a span of 21 bases. The CDR3 spells CASSEVAGRPDLEQFF. The DNA of the CDR3 is TGTGCCAGCAGTGAAGTTGCGGGGCGCCCCGACTTAGAGCAGTTCTTC.

The chain has TRBV28 and TRBJ2-5; 7 nucleotides match TRBD1. This CDR3 has 14 residues. Germline V gene lookup returns CDR1 MDHEN and CDR2 SYDVKM. Trimming removed 6 bases from V and 4 bases from J; junction bases left unmatched: 8. CDR3 region: CASRFISGGETQYF. The CDR3 region has the DNA TGTGCCAGCAGGTTTATTTCAGGGGGAGAGACCCAGTACTTC.

In this sample, this clone turned up a few times. The identical CDR3 is also encoded by other nucleotide sequences in the sample. The CDR3 spells CASSSSSGTSTDTQYF. The CDR3 DNA is TGTGCCAGCAGTTCGAGCAGCGGTACTAGCACAGATACGCAGTATTTT. The chain links TRBV28 to TRBJ2-3; weak D call: TRBD2 (5 bases). This CDR3 comprises 16 residues. The germline V gene encodes CDR1 MDHEN and CDR2 SYDVKM. Deletions cut 4 bases from V and 0 bases from J, with 14 bases between.

This sequence joins TRBV6-6 and TRBJ2-7; a possible D gene is TRBD1 (5 bases). The ends were cut back, 0 bases at V and 3 bases at J, with 15 bases in the middle. Germline assignment: CDR1 MNHNY and CDR2 SVGAGI (reference sequence). The length of the CDR3 is 16 residues. CDR3 in amino acids: CASSYSLGVISYEQYF. CDR3 nucleotide sequence: TGTGCCAGCAGTTACTCGTTAGGGGTCATCAGCTACGAGCAGTACTTC.

This clone has only a few counts. V is TRBV18 and J is TRBJ2-5, with D tentatively TRBD2 (5 bases). Germline assignment: CDR1 KGHSH and CDR2 LQKENI. V was pared by 6 bases and J by 3 bases, with 11 bases between. This CDR3 comprises 13 residues. For the CDR3, the DNA is TGTGCCAGCTCTTGGACGCGGGAAGAGACCCAGTACTTC. It is translated as CASSWTREETQYF.

V is TRBV18 and J is TRBJ2-3, with a tentative D call TRBD2 (6 bases). Germline-derived CDR1 and CDR2 are KGHSH and LQKENI. The CDR3 totals 16 residues. V lost 1 base and J 0 bases, leaving 11 bases between the germline ends. The CDR3: CASSPLAADSTDTQYF. The CDR3 DNA is TGTGCCAGCTCACCACTAGCGGCCGATAGCACAGATACGCAGTATTTT.

The chain joins TRBV7-9 to TRBJ2-1; TRBD2 aligns across 15 bases. In germline, CDR1 is SEHNR, CDR2 FQNEAQ (reference sequence). The CDR3 extends over 18 amino acids. J was trimmed by 2 bases and V by 5 bases; bases with no gene match: 7. CDR3 loop: CASSPPWTSGRAYNEQFF. The CDR3 coding sequence is TGTGCCAGCAGCCCACCGTGGACTAGCGGGAGGGCCTACAATGAGCAGTTCTTC. Complete variable domain (other parts from reference TRBV7-9 and TRBJ2-1): DTGVSQNPRHKITKRGQNVTFRCDPISEHNRLYWYRQTLGQGPEFLTYFQNEAQLEKSRLLSDRFSAERPKGSFSTLEIQRTEQGDSAMYLCASSPPWTSGRAYNEQFFGPGTRLTVL.

The CDR3 region is CASRIRTGSTTDTQYF. The CDR3 DNA is TGTGCCAGCAGGATTCGGACAGGGTCGACCACAGATACGCAGTATTTT. This chain links TRBV28 with TRBJ2-3; 8 bases align to TRBD1. Germline CDR1 and CDR2: MDHEN and SYDVKM. The CDR3 has 16 amino acids. The ends lost 6 bases at V and 2 bases at J; junction bases unmatched: 10.

This clone was counted only a few times. The chain couples TRBV4-3 to TRBJ1-4; D not certain. This CDR3 has 14 residues. The V gene lost 0 bases and the J gene lost 8 bases, with 10 bases spanning the gap. Germline loops: CDR1 LGHNA, CDR2 YSLEER. The CDR3: CASSQDRFSEKLFF. The CDR3 DNA is TGCGCCAGCAGCCAAGATCGGTTTTCGGAAAAACTGTTTTTT.

This chain joins TRBV4-3 and TRBJ2-7; 7 bases align to TRBD1. Germline loops: CDR1 LGHNA, CDR2 YSLEER. V was clipped by 1 base and J by 4 bases; unmatched bases: 7. The CDR3 is 15 residues long. The CDR3 reads CASSQGAGGSYEQYF. In DNA form, the CDR3 reads TGCGCCAGCAGCCAAGGGGCAGGGGGTTCGTACGAGCAGTACTTC.

The chain couples TRBV2 to TRBJ2-5; TRBD1 matches at 8 bases. The ends lost 3 bases at V and 5 bases at J; junction bases unmatched: 8. Germline loops: CDR1 SNHLY, CDR2 FYNNEI. This CDR3 has 15 amino acids. CDR3 in DNA: TGTGCCAGCAGTGATGAGACAGGGGATGTGGAGACCCAGTACTTC. Translated: CASSDETGDVETQYF.

The chain carries TRBV7-3 and TRBJ2-1; weak D call: TRBD2 (5 bases). This CDR3 is built from 15 residues. In germline, CDR1 is SGHTA, CDR2 FQGTGA. The V gene lost 1 base and the J gene lost 7 bases, with 14 bases spanning the gap. The CDR3 reads CASSLMASFRNEQFF. The CDR3, as DNA: TGTGCCAGCAGCTTAATGGCTAGCTTTCGGAATGAGCAGTTCTTC.

The chain combines TRBV29-1 with TRBJ2-7; TRBD1 matches 9 bases. The CDR3 extends over 11 amino acids. Looked up from germline, CDR1 is SQVTM and CDR2 is ANQGSEA. The ends lost 7 bases at V and 6 bases at J; junction bases unmatched: 4. CDR3 DNA: TGCAGCGCGGGACAGGGAACCGAGCAGTACTTC. It translates to CSAGQGTEQYF.

The CDR3 loop reads CASSYDRSGEFF. The CDR3 coding sequence is TGTGCCAGCAGTTACGACAGGTCGGGGGAGTTCTTC. The J gene is TRBJ2-1, the V gene TRBV6-6; D tentatively fits TRBD1 or TRBD2 (6 bases each). V dropped 2 bases and J dropped 14 bases, with 13 bases sitting between them. The germline V gene encodes CDR1 MNHNY and CDR2 SVGAGI (reference sequence). The CDR3 runs 12 residues.

The V call is TRBV18, the J call TRBJ2-6; D unclear. Trimming took off 2 bases at V and 4 bases at J, with 12 bases between the two ends. This CDR3 has 16 residues. Germline loops: CDR1 KGHSH, CDR2 LQKENI. Here the CDR3 reads CASSPSKAAGANVLTF. DNA of the CDR3: TGTGCCAGCTCACCATCGAAGGCAGCCGGGGCCAACGTCCTGACTTTC.

The chain has TRBV27 and TRBJ1-4, with TRBD1 matching 9 bases. Germline V lookup: CDR1 MNHEY, CDR2 SMNVEV (reference sequence). CDR3 length equals 15 residues. V lost 5 bases to trimming and J lost 4 bases; unmatched junction nucleotides: 5. CDR3 DNA sequence: TGTGCCAGCAGTACGCCGGGACAGGGTAATGAAAAACTGTTTTTT. This gives the protein CASSTPGQGNEKLFF. The whole variable domain, filled in from reference TRBV27 and TRBJ1-4, reads EAQVTQNPRYLITVTGKKLTVTCSQNMNHEYMSWYRQDPGLGLRQIYYSMNVEVTDKGDVPEGYKVSRKEKRNFPLILESPSPNQTSLYFCASSTPGQGNEKLFFGSGTQLSVL.

This clone was observed a few times. This rearrangement joins TRBV30 to TRBJ1-1; tentatively, D is TRBD1 (6 bases). This CDR3 region has 14 residues. Germline V gene data show CDR1 as GTSNPN and CDR2 as SVGIG (reference sequence). The V and J ends lost 0 bases and 1 base respectively, with 9 bases between them. The CDR3, as DNA: TGTGCCTGGAGTGTAGGGGGGACGAACACTGAAGCTTTCTTT. It encodes CAWSVGGTNTEAFF.